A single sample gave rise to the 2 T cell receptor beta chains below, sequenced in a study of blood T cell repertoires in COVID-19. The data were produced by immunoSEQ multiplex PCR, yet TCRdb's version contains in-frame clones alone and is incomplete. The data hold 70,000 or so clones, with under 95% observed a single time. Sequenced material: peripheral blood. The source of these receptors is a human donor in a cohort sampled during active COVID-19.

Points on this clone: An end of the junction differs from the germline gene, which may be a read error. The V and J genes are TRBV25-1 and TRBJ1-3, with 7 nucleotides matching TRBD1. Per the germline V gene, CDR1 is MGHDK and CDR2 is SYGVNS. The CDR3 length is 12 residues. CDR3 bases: TGTGCCAGCAGTGACGCCTTTGACAGGGTTCATTTT. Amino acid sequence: CASSDAFDRVHF.

CDR3 in amino acids: CASSDRQNSPLHF. DNA of the CDR3: TGTGCCAGCAGTGATAGACAAAATTCACCCCTCCACTTT. The rearrangement joins TRBV27 to TRBJ1-6, with D unclear. V lost 5 bases to trimming and J lost 7 bases, with 9 bases between them. The CDR3 has 13 amino acids. Per the germline V gene, CDR1 is MNHEY and CDR2 is SMNVEV (reference sequence).